The 23 T cell receptor beta chains below were found in one sample sequenced in a study of CD4 T cells in relation to SARS-CoV-2 and coronaviruses. These receptors lack a known antigen. Unexposed donor CD4+ T cells date from about 2011-2018, before the COVID-19 pandemic. After around nine days of culture, CD4+ T cells were isolated. TCRdb keeps only in-frame clones here, not all; method: immunoSEQ multiplex PCR. The sample comprises about 22,000 clones, approximately 68% of which are singletons, and approximately 11% rests with the top ten. The sequenced sample was CD4+ T cells from PBMCs, cultured in vitro. The receptors derive from a human donor in good health.

The chain joins TRBV2 to TRBJ1-2; possible D gene TRBD1, 5 bases. The CDR3 spans 14 residues. CDR1 is SNHLY, CDR2 FYNNEI, per germline. V was trimmed by 10 bases and J by 3 bases, leaving 18 bases between them. In DNA form, the CDR3 reads TGTGCCATATTCCCAGGGAACCCACACTATGGCTACACCTTC. This sequence encodes CAIFPGNPHYGYTF.

CDR3: CASSAGTDTQYF. As DNA, the CDR3 is TGTGCCAGCAGCGCGGGCACAGATACGCAGTATTTT. V and J are TRBV9 and TRBJ2-3; no clear D. Germline CDR1 is SGDLS and CDR2 is YYNGEE. This CDR3 spans 12 amino acids. Trimming stripped 3 bases from V and 1 base from J, with 3 bases between.

This clone was picked up a small number of times. The chain combines TRBV5-5 with TRBJ1-2; D remains ambiguous. The CDR3 is 13 amino acids. The ends were cut back, 5 bases at V and 7 bases at J, with 15 bases in the middle. Germline V gives CDR1 SGHKS, CDR2 YYEKEE (reference sequence). The DNA for the CDR3 is TGTGCCAGCAGTCAGGCCCTTGGATCTGGCTACACCTTC. Translation: CASSQALGSGYTF.

This clone came up a few times. The chain recombines TRBV12-2 with TRBJ1-2; the tabulated D call, TRBD1, remains unverified against the DNA. TRBV12-2 is noted as a pseudogene. The CDR3 is made up of 16 amino acids. This CDR3 reads CASRPKLGDRAYGYTF. The CDR3 nucleotides read TGTGCAAGTCGTCCTAAGCTCGGGGACAGGGCGTATGGCTACACCTTC.

This chain links TRBV10-3 with TRBJ1-6; 10 bases are a match to TRBD1. The length of the CDR3 is 15 residues. V lost 6 bases and J lost 7; bases outside the gene matches: 6. Germline assignment: CDR1 ENHRY and CDR2 SYGVKD. The CDR3 spells CAISTGQGKNSPLHF. CDR3 DNA sequence: TGTGCCATCAGCACGGGACAGGGGAAAAATTCACCCCTCCACTTT.

J is TRBJ2-7 and V is TRBV12-5; 8 bases agree with TRBD1. This CDR3 region has 14 residues. With 5 bases clipped from V and 7 bases from J, the junction kept 10 bases outside the gene matches. Germline loops: CDR1 LGHNT, CDR2 FRNRAP. The CDR3 protein is CASGIDRGFGEQYF. The CDR3 region has the DNA TGTGCTAGTGGTATTGACAGGGGCTTTGGGGAGCAGTACTTC.

The chain employs TRBV6-4 and TRBJ2-1; 7 bases are a match to TRBD2. With V trimmed by 0 bases and J by 0 bases, 2 bases remained unmatched. The CDR3 has 16 residues. Germline V CDR1 and CDR2: MRHNA, SNTAGT. CDR3 in amino acids: CASSDSWTSSYNEQFF. The CDR3 nucleotides are TGTGCCAGCAGTGACTCTTGGACTAGCTCCTACAATGAGCAGTTCTTC.

The J gene is TRBJ2-5, the V gene TRBV19, with TRBD2 as a possible D gene (6 bases). With 7 bases removed from V and 1 base from J, the gap between germline ends came to 16 bases. Germline values: CDR1 LNHDA, CDR2 SQIVND (reference sequence). The CDR3 runs 15 residues. Here the CDR3 DNA reads TGTGCCAGTACCACCGCTGGGGGAGGCCAAGAGACCCAGTACTTC. This sequence encodes CASTTAGGGQETQYF.

V is TRBV10-2 and J is TRBJ1-2; the match to TRBD1 covers 8 bases. Germline V gives CDR1 WSHSY, CDR2 SAAADI. CDR3 length equals 13 residues. Trimming at V came to 7 bases and at J to 8 bases, leaving 9 bases not matched to a gene. CDR3 amino acids: CASTMDRVGGYTF. The CDR3 DNA reads as TGCGCCAGCACTATGGACAGGGTAGGCGGCTACACCTTC.

The rearrangement joins TRBV10-3 to TRBJ2-7, with a possible D match to TRBD1 (5 bases). Germline V lookup: CDR1 ENHRY, CDR2 SYGVKD. The V end was cut by 3 bases, the J end by 2 bases, with 14 bases between. CDR3 size: 15 residues. The CDR3 sequence is CAISDGALFAYEQYF. DNA for the CDR3: TGTGCCATCAGTGATGGGGCCCTGTTCGCCTACGAGCAGTACTTC.

The chain is built from TRBV4-2 and TRBJ1-1; D remains ambiguous. This CDR3 is 14 amino acids long. CDR1 and CDR2 (germline): LGHNA, YNFKEQ. V lost 0 bases, J lost 6 bases, and 11 bases lay in between. The CDR3 protein is CASSQDRRSPEAFF. The CDR3 DNA reads as TGTGCCAGCAGCCAAGATAGGCGTTCCCCTGAAGCTTTCTTT.

This clone was observed a few times. V usage is TRBV19 and J usage is TRBJ2-1; 7 bases agree with TRBD2. The junction had 4 bases not matched to a gene; V was cut back by 3 bases and J by 2 bases. CDR1 and CDR2 from the germline V gene are LNHDA and SQIVND (reference sequence). The CDR3 has 15 amino acids. CDR3 sequence reads: CASSMTSQAYNEQFF. CDR3 nucleotides: TGTGCCAGTAGTATGACTAGCCAAGCCTACAATGAGCAGTTCTTC.

The rearrangement uses TRBV19 and TRBJ2-7; 11 nucleotides match TRBD1. CDR1 is LNHDA, CDR2 SQIVND, per germline (reference sequence). V lost 7 bases, J lost 2 bases, and 4 bases stayed unmatched. CDR3 length equals 14 residues. CDR3: CASMRTGGTYEQYF. CDR3 DNA sequence: TGTGCCAGTATGAGGACAGGGGGCACCTACGAGCAGTACTTC.

This rearrangement joins TRBV7-9 to TRBJ2-2; tentatively, D is TRBD1 or TRBD2 (5 bases each). This CDR3 comprises 15 residues. V lost 1 base and J 8 bases, leaving 14 bases between the germline ends. The germline V gene has CDR1 SEHNR and CDR2 FQNEAQ (reference sequence). CDR3 protein: CASSLGDASRGELFF. The CDR3, as DNA: TGTGCCAGCAGCTTAGGGGACGCCTCCCGGGGGGAGCTGTTTTTT.

V and J are TRBV18 and TRBJ2-5; D ambiguous. The CDR3 length is 14 residues. The ends were cut back, 0 bases at V and 3 bases at J, with 8 bases in the middle. The germline V gene encodes CDR1 KGHSH and CDR2 LQKENI. Here the CDR3 DNA reads TGTGCCAGCTCACCACCGTACAGTAAAGAGACCCAGTACTTC. Translation gives CASSPPYSKETQYF.

This clone was found a few times. The chain links TRBV6-5 to TRBJ1-3; weak D call: TRBD1 (6 bases). CDR1 is MNHEY, CDR2 SVGAGI, per germline. The length of the CDR3 is 13 residues. Trimming removed 7 bases at V and 7 bases at J, with 14 bases between. CDR3 region: CASTTGRGNTIYF. CDR3 DNA sequence: TGTGCCAGCACGACAGGCCGCGGGAACACCATATATTTT.

The chain uses TRBV28 and TRBJ2-3; TRBD1 aligns across 10 bases. V lost 7 bases and J lost 2; bases outside the gene matches: 9. Germline V gene sequence: CDR1 MDHEN, CDR2 SYDVKM. This CDR3 contains 16 residues. DNA of the CDR3: TGTGCCAGCAATCCTCCGGGACAGGGGCACACAGATACGCAGTATTTT. Its protein is CASNPPGQGHTDTQYF. The full variable domain, its missing parts supplied by reference TRBV28 and TRBJ2-3, is DVKVTQSSRYLVKRTGEKVFLECVQDMDHENMFWYRQDPGLGLRLIYFSYDVKMKEKGDIPEGYSVSREKKERFSLILESASTNQTSMYLCASNPPGQGHTDTQYFGPGTRLTVL.

In this sample, this clone turned up a few times. The rearrangement links TRBV29-1 to TRBJ1-1; D gene ambiguous. V lost 4 bases and J lost 9, with 15 bases in between. The CDR3 totals 12 residues. Germline V CDR1 and CDR2: SQVTM, ANQGSEA. Here the CDR3 reads CSVVEVMPQAFF. In nucleotides, the CDR3 is TGCAGCGTTGTCGAGGTCATGCCTCAAGCTTTCTTT.

In its sample, this clone was seen a few times. The CDR3 loop reads CASSYRLAGGFEQFF. In DNA, the CDR3 is TGTGCCAGCAGTTACCGGTTAGCGGGGGGGTTTGAGCAGTTCTTC. This rearrangement joins TRBV6-5 to TRBJ2-1; the match to TRBD2 covers 11 bases. J was trimmed by 9 bases and V by 2 bases; bases with no gene match: 6. Germline values: CDR1 MNHEY, CDR2 SVGAGI. This CDR3 region has 15 residues.

The chain uses TRBV5-1 and TRBJ2-4; D possibly corresponds to TRBD1 (5 bases). This CDR3 has 14 residues. Trimming removed 3 bases at V and 1 base at J, with 8 bases between. Germline V gene lookup returns CDR1 SGHRS and CDR2 YFSETQ. The CDR3 DNA reads TGCGCCAGCAGCTCGACAGCTGCCAAAAACATTCAGTACTTC. Translating gives CASSSTAAKNIQYF.

This clone has only one observation. In nucleotides, the CDR3 is TGTGCCAGCAGCCAAGGGAGGGGCTTTGAGCAGTTCTTC. Amino acid sequence: CASSQGRGFEQFF. The chain combines TRBV3-1 (or the pseudogene TRBV3-2) with TRBJ2-1; possible D gene TRBD2, 6 bases. Germline V gene sequence: CDR1 LGHDT, CDR2 YNNKEL (reference sequence). With 1 base removed from V and 9 bases from J, the gap between germline ends came to 10 bases. This CDR3 is 13 amino acids long.

This clone was seen a handful of times. The J gene is TRBJ1-6, the V gene TRBV4-3, with 8 nucleotides matching TRBD1. The CDR3 loop spans 15 amino acids. V shed 1 base and J 9 bases; nucleotides not matched to a gene: 5. Looked up from germline, CDR1 is LGHNA and CDR2 is YSLEER. Here the CDR3 DNA reads TGCGCCAGCAGCCAAGGAGGACAGGGAATTTCACCCCTCCACTTT. It is translated as CASSQGGQGISPLHF.

V is TRBV12-3 or TRBV12-4 and J is TRBJ2-3, with D uncertain. V was trimmed by 8 bases and J by 4 bases, leaving 7 bases between them. This CDR3 contains 11 residues. The CDR3 region has the DNA TGTGCCAGCCAGGTCGCAGATACGCAGTATTTT. It encodes CASQVADTQYF.